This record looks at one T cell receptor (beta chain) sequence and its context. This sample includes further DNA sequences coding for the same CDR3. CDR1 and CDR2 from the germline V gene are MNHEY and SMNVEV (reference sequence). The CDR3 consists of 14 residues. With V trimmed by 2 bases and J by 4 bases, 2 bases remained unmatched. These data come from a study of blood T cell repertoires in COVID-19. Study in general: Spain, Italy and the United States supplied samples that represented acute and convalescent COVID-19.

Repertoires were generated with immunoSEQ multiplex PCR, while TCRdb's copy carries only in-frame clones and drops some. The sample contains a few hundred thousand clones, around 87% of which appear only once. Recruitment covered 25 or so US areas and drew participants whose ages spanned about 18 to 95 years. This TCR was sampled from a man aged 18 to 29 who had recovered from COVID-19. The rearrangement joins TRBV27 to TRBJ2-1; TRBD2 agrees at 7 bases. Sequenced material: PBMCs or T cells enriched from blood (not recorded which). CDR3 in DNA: TGTGCCAGCAGTTTAGCGGGAGCGTACAATGAGCAGTTCTTC. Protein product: CASSLAGAYNEQFF.